These T cell receptor beta chains were read from a single sample in a study of blood T cells in healthy people across ages. MiXCR, applied by TCRdb to the 5' RACE reads, yields one record per CDR3 protein. The sample has 540,000 or so distinct CDR3 sequences, under 55% seen once. The sample comprised blood. The receptors come from an elderly man in good health. The CDR3 runs from the conserved cysteine through the conserved F or W. The D gene is left open where the match is weak. The size entry is marked missing in some rows and otherwise reads once, few, many or a size class.

D | J | size | V | CDR3 | DNA
TRBD1 | TRBJ2-1 | few | TRBV13 | CASSGRTGYNEQFF | TGTGCCAGCAGCGGTAGGACAGGCTACAATGAGCAGTTCTTC
- | TRBJ2-3 | few | TRBV21-1 | CASSKGFIADTQYF | TGTGCCAGCAGCAAGGGCTTTATTGCAGATACGCAGTATTTT
TRBD1 | TRBJ2-3 | - | TRBV6-6 | CASRNPGQGIGDTQYF | TGTGCCAGCAGGAATCCGGGACAGGGTATAGGCGATACGCAGTATTTT
- | TRBJ1-4 | - | TRBV20-1 | CRVGSPEKLFF | TGCAGGGTAGGGAGTCCTGAAAAACTGTTTTTT
- | TRBJ2-1 | - | TRBV7-2 | CASSRRSGENNEQFF | TGTGCCAGCAGCCGCCGGTCGGGGGAAAACAATGAGCAGTTCTTC
- | TRBJ1-1 | few | TRBV7-2 | CASSLEAGGDTEAFF | TGTGCCAGCAGCTTAGAAGCGGGGGGAGACACTGAAGCTTTCTTT
- | TRBJ2-1 | - | TRBV20-1 | CSAPHPSSYNEQFF | TGCAGTGCGCCGCATCCTAGCTCCTACAATGAGCAGTTCTTC
TRBD1 | TRBJ2-1 | few | TRBV11-1 | CASSKEGTETNEQFF | TGTGCCAGCAGCAAAGAGGGGACAGAAACCAATGAGCAGTTCTTC
TRBD2 | TRBJ2-2 | - | TRBV6-5 | CASSYSTSGSNTGELFF | TGTGCCAGCAGTTACTCGACTAGCGGTTCGAACACCGGGGAGCTGTTTTTT
- | TRBJ2-1 | - | TRBV7-9 | CASNIPSGSYNEQFF | TGTGCCAGCAACATCCCATCCGGCTCCTACAATGAGCAGTTCTTC
- | TRBJ2-1 | - | TRBV7-3 | CASSTPLGATDNEQFF | TGTGCCAGCAGCACCCCCCTGGGGGCGACGGACAATGAGCAGTTCTTC
- | TRBJ1-6 | - | TRBV20-1 | CSARDLGYNSPLHF | TGCAGTGCTAGAGACCTGGGCTATAATTCACCCCTCCACTTT
- | TRBJ2-3 | few | TRBV10-3 | CAISEHRVSSTDTQYF | TGTGCCATCAGTGAGCACAGAGTCTCTAGCACAGATACGCAGTATTTT
- | TRBJ2-3 | - | TRBV20-1 | CSAFPPGRDAQYF | TGCAGTGCTTTCCCCCCGGGGAGAGATGCGCAGTATTTT
TRBD2 | TRBJ2-7 | - | TRBV12-3/TRBV12-4 | CASSPLAGSSYEQYF | TGTGCCAGCAGTCCACTAGCGGGGAGCTCCTACGAGCAGTACTTC
- | TRBJ2-3 | - | TRBV2 | CASSCTSGAVDTQYF | TGTGCCAGCAGTTGCACCTCGGGGGCAGTGGATACGCAGTATTTT
- | TRBJ1-1 | - | TRBV14 | CASSQQTNTEAFF | TGTGCCAGCAGCCAGCAGACTAACACTGAAGCTTTCTTT